The 21 T cell receptor beta chains below were found in one sample sequenced in a study of T cell responses to AZD1222 COVID-19 vaccine. Only in-frame clones appear in the TCRdb table, and some are missing; sequencing was by immunoSEQ multiplex PCR. This table has about 110,000 clones, about 91% appearing once. The sequenced sample was peripheral blood, obtained on day 0 of AZD1222 vaccination. The receptors were gathered from an adult in good health.

The rearrangement joins TRBV6-5 to TRBJ2-2; D gene unclear. Deletions cut 8 bases from V and 7 bases from J, with 8 bases between. The germline V gene encodes CDR1 MNHEY and CDR2 SVGAGI. The CDR3 length is 11 residues. The CDR3 bases are TGTGCCAGCGGCTTCTTCGGGGAGCTGTTTTTT. Encoded protein: CASGFFGELFF.

The chain uses TRBV5-1 and TRBJ1-6; 9 bases are shared with TRBD1. Germline V gene data show CDR1 as SGHRS and CDR2 as YFSETQ. The CDR3 runs 19 residues. The trim removed 4 bases at V and 4 bases at J, leaving 15 bases unmatched. The CDR3 bases are TGCGCCAGCAGCCTAGTGCCGGGACAGGGAGCCACTTATAATTCACCCCTCCACTTT. It specifies CASSLVPGQGATYNSPLHF. Full variable domain (missing parts from reference TRBV5-1 and TRBJ1-6): KAGVTQTPRYLIKTRGQQVTLSCSPISGHRSVSWYQQTPGQGLQFLFEYFSETQRNKGNFPGRFSGRQFSNSRSEMNVSTLELGDSALYLCASSLVPGQGATYNSPLHFGNGTRLTVT.

This clone is a singleton in its sample. The gene calls are TRBV10-3 and TRBJ1-5; perhaps TRBD1 as D (5 bases). This CDR3 region has 16 residues. The germline V and J ends were trimmed by 6 bases and 1 base, with 16 bases remaining between them. Germline CDR1 ENHRY, CDR2 SYGVKD. The CDR3 loop reads CAISGEARQSNQPQHF. The CDR3 coding sequence is TGTGCCATCAGCGGGGAGGCTAGACAGAGCAATCAGCCCCAGCATTTT.

In DNA form, the CDR3 reads TGTGCCCCACAAGGGGAGCGTCCCGAAGAGGAGACCCAGTACTTC. This sequence encodes CAPQGERPEEETQYF. V usage is TRBV30 and J usage is TRBJ2-5, with D tentatively TRBD1 or TRBD2 (5 bases each). CDR1 and CDR2 from the germline V gene are GTSNPN and SVGIG (reference sequence). Trimming left V 8 bases short and J 5 bases short, with 24 bases between. The CDR3 sequence is 15 residues long.

This sequence joins TRBV4-2 and TRBJ2-1; TRBD2 matches 11 bases. The germline CDR1 and CDR2 sequences are LGHNA and YNFKEQ. The V gene end was trimmed by 1 base and the J gene end by 8 bases; junction bases not matched to a gene: 13. CDR3 size: 18 residues. CDR3 DNA sequence: TGTGCCAGCAGCCAAGGCCCTACCCGTAGCGGGGGGGTGGATGAGCAGTTCTTC. As protein: CASSQGPTRSGGVDEQFF.

The chain carries TRBV9 and TRBJ2-3; possibly TRBD2 for D (5 bases). Per germline, CDR1 SGDLS and CDR2 YYNGEE. Trimming removed 0 bases at V and 1 base at J, with 9 bases between. The CDR3 runs 15 residues. Here the CDR3 reads CASSVVRGGTDTQYF. As DNA, the CDR3 is TGTGCCAGCAGCGTAGTCCGGGGTGGCACAGATACGCAGTATTTT.

The rearrangement uses TRBV12-2 and TRBJ2-5; the table gives TRBD2 as D, unverified against the DNA. TRBV12-2 is a listed pseudogene. The CDR3 is 20 residues long. CDR3 residues: CASRLADGTGSSPIYVTQYF. The DNA of the CDR3 is TGTGCAAGTCGCTTAGCGGATGGGACCGGGAGCTCCCCAATTTACGTGACCCAGTACTTC.

This chain links TRBV7-8 with TRBJ2-1; possibly TRBD1 or TRBD2 for D (5 bases each). Looked up from germline, CDR1 is SGHVS and CDR2 is FQNEAQ. CDR3 size: 16 residues. Deletions cut 1 base from V and 14 bases from J, with 24 bases between. As DNA, the CDR3 is TGTGCCAGCAGCTTAGGAGGGGTGCGTGATCGGCCTCAGGAGTTCTTC. It yields the protein CASSLGGVRDRPQEFF.

The gene calls are TRBV5-1 and TRBJ1-1; weak D call: TRBD1 (6 bases). V lost 4 bases and J lost 8, with 15 bases in between. The CDR3 sequence is 13 residues long. CDR1 is SGHRS and CDR2 is YFSETQ in the germline V gene. Here the CDR3 reads CASSPEGEIEAFF. For the CDR3, the DNA is TGCGCCAGCAGCCCGGAGGGGGAGATCGAAGCTTTCTTT.

This clone was observed a few times. The chain couples TRBV29-1 to TRBJ1-1; D is unresolved. In germline, CDR1 is SQVTM, CDR2 ANQGSEA. Deletions cut 1 base from V and 1 base from J, with 4 bases between. The CDR3 has 12 residues. The CDR3 nucleotides are TGCAGCGTTGAAGGGGAGAACACTGAAGCTTTCTTT. Amino acid sequence: CSVEGENTEAFF.

The chain has TRBV5-6 and TRBJ1-5; D gene ambiguous. Looked up from germline, CDR1 is SGHDT and CDR2 is YYEEEE. Trimming left V 2 bases short and J 5 bases short, with 8 bases between. The length of the CDR3 is 13 residues. The CDR3 DNA reads TGTGCCAGCAGCTTAAGTGTAGATCAGCCCCAGCATTTT. It encodes CASSLSVDQPQHF.

This clone was recorded only once. V and J are TRBV6-1 and TRBJ2-5, with 7 bases that match TRBD1. Germline CDR1 and CDR2: MNHNS and SASEGT. V shed 6 bases and J 1 base; nucleotides not matched to a gene: 5. The CDR3 runs to 14 residues. CDR3 residues: CASRQGQLQETQYF. The CDR3 nucleotides are TGTGCCAGCAGACAGGGACAGCTCCAAGAGACCCAGTACTTC.

This clone was detected only a few times. The chain employs TRBV6-2 or TRBV6-3 and TRBJ1-2; D is possibly TRBD1 (6 bases). Looked up from germline, CDR1 is MNHEY and CDR2 is SVGEGT. Trimming took 0 bases from V and 1 from J, leaving 12 bases between them. There are 16 residues in the CDR3. Written as DNA, the CDR3 is TGTGCCAGCAGTTACTCTGACAGGTTTCGTAACTATGGCTACACCTTC. This translates into CASSYSDRFRNYGYTF.

The chain couples TRBV2 to TRBJ2-6, with D tentatively TRBD1 (5 bases). The germline V gene encodes CDR1 SNHLY and CDR2 FYNNEI. V gave up 4 bases and J gave up 3 bases, with 10 bases separating them. The CDR3 is made up of 15 amino acids. The CDR3 region has the DNA TGTGCCAGCAGTGCAGGGCTCGGTGGGGCCAACGTCCTGACTTTC. Its protein is CASSAGLGGANVLTF.

This chain joins TRBV30 and TRBJ1-5, with 10 bases that match TRBD1. CDR1 is GTSNPN, CDR2 SVGIG, per germline (reference sequence). With 2 bases clipped from V and 5 bases from J, the junction kept 6 bases outside the gene matches. This CDR3 is built from 15 residues. The chain's CDR3 is CAWSPRDRGYQPQHF. CDR3 bases: TGTGCCTGGAGTCCCCGGGACAGGGGTTATCAGCCCCAGCATTTT.

This rearrangement joins TRBV7-9 to TRBJ1-2, with TRBD1 identical over 8 bases. Unmatched junction bases numbered 5, after V lost 3 bases and J lost 5 bases. The CDR3 runs to 14 residues. Germline values: CDR1 SEHNR, CDR2 FQNEAQ (reference sequence). CDR3 sequence (DNA): TGTGCCAGCAGCTTCCGCGACAGGGGTTATGGCTACACCTTC. Protein sequence: CASSFRDRGYGYTF.

This chain connects TRBV19 to TRBJ1-4; D remains ambiguous. Looked up from germline, CDR1 is LNHDA and CDR2 is SQIVND (reference sequence). V lost 7 bases and J lost 0, with 12 bases in between. CDR3 length: 15 residues. In DNA form, the CDR3 reads TGTGCCAGTACCACTCTAGGTACAACTAATGAAAAACTGTTTTTT. As protein: CASTTLGTTNEKLFF.

The CDR3 reads CASSLAPVLAGVDEQYF. CDR3 in DNA: TGTGCCAGCAGCTTAGCGCCTGTATTAGCGGGAGTCGACGAGCAGTACTTC. This chain connects TRBV7-9 to TRBJ2-7; 9 bases align to TRBD2. The CDR3 contains 17 residues. After removal of 0 bases from V and 5 bases from J, the junction contained 11 bases not matched to a gene. The germline gives CDR1 SEHNR, CDR2 FQNEAQ (reference sequence).

The J gene is TRBJ2-7, the V gene TRBV27; 10 bases match TRBD1. Germline values: CDR1 MNHEY, CDR2 SMNVEV (reference sequence). This CDR3 is 14 amino acids long. Unmatched junction bases numbered 4, after V lost 6 bases and J lost 2 bases. The CDR3 coding sequence is TGTGCCAGCAGAACGGGACAGGGGCCCTACGAGCAGTACTTC. As protein: CASRTGQGPYEQYF.

The chain employs TRBV6-5 and TRBJ1-2; weak D call: TRBD1 (6 bases). V was pared by 8 bases and J by 3 bases, with 10 bases between. The CDR3 length is 12 residues. CDR1 and CDR2 (germline): MNHEY, SVGAGI. CDR3 bases: TGTGCCAGCGGTCAGGGGTACTATGGCTACACCTTC. Translating gives CASGQGYYGYTF.

The chain uses TRBV4-3 and TRBJ2-3; 10 bases align to TRBD2. Germline CDR1 is LGHNA and CDR2 is YSLEER. The CDR3 consists of 15 residues. V dropped 3 bases and J dropped 4; count of bases not matched to a gene: 4. CDR3 in amino acids: CASSQERGGADTQYF. The CDR3 bases are TGCGCCAGCAGCCAGGAGCGGGGGGGGGCAGATACGCAGTATTTT.